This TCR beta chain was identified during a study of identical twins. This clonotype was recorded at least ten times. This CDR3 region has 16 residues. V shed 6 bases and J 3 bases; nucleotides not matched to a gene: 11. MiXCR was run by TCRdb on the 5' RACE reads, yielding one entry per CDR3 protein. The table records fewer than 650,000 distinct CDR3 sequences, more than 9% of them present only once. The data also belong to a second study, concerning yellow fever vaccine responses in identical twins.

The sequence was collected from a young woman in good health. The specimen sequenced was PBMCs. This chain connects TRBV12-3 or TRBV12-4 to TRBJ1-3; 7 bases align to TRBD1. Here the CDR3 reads CASSTQTGTVGNTIYF. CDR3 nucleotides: TGTGCCAGCAGCACCCAGACAGGGACGGTTGGAAACACCATATATTTT.